Presented here are 16 T cell receptor beta chains from one specimen sequenced in a study of T cell responses to AZD1222 COVID-19 vaccine. TCRdb's table, derived via immunoSEQ multiplex PCR, lists solely in-frame clones and lacks some. The data show about 130,000 clones, 87% seen once. Sample: peripheral blood, taken on day 0 of AZD1222 vaccination. These receptors were obtained from an adult in good health.

The CDR3 DNA reads TGTGCCAGCAGCTCCCGACTAGCGGGGAGCTCAGATACGCAGTATTTT. Translating gives CASSSRLAGSSDTQYF. This chain links TRBV5-4 with TRBJ2-3; 11 bases are shared with TRBD2. Germline values: CDR1 SGHNT, CDR2 YYREEE (reference sequence). J lost 4 bases, V lost 3 bases, and 7 bases had no gene match. The CDR3 totals 16 residues. The full variable domain, completed using reference TRBV5-4 and TRBJ2-3, is ETGVTQSPTHLIKTRGQQVTLRCSSQSGHNTVSWYQQALGQGPQFIFQYYREEENGRGNFPPRFSGLQFPNYSSELNVNALELDDSALYLCASSSRLAGSSDTQYFGPGTRLTVL.

The rearrangement links TRBV7-2 to TRBJ1-6, with 9 bases that match TRBD1. J was trimmed by 1 base and V by 5 bases; bases with no gene match: 3. Germline V gene lookup returns CDR1 SGHTA and CDR2 FQGNSA. This CDR3 has 16 residues. This CDR3 reads CASSDGTGSYNSPLHF. Written as DNA, the CDR3 is TGTGCCAGCAGCGACGGGACAGGGTCCTATAATTCACCCCTCCACTTT.

The genes are TRBV27 and TRBJ1-5; weak D call: TRBD1 (5 bases). Germline V gene data show CDR1 as MNHEY and CDR2 as SMNVEV (reference sequence). The CDR3 length is 15 residues. Trimming shortened V by 6 bases and J by 0 bases, and 12 bases separated the two germline ends. The chain's CDR3 is CASSQTAYSNQPQHF. The CDR3 nucleotides are TGTGCCAGCAGCCAGACAGCTTATAGCAATCAGCCCCAGCATTTT.

The chain couples TRBV11-2 to TRBJ2-1; TRBD2 aligns across 8 bases. Germline trimming cut 1 base from V and 4 bases from J; bases unmatched to any gene: 3. Germline CDR1 SGHAT, CDR2 FQNNGV. This CDR3 contains 15 residues. CDR3 nucleotides: TGTGCCAGCAGCTTAGTTGGGACTAGATACAATGAGCAGTTCTTC. This translates into CASSLVGTRYNEQFF.

The chain recombines TRBV29-1 with TRBJ2-3, with TRBD1 identical over 7 bases. Germline loops: CDR1 SQVTM, CDR2 ANQGSEA. This CDR3 has 16 amino acids. The V gene end was trimmed by 3 bases and the J gene end by 4 bases; junction bases not matched to a gene: 13. The CDR3 region is CSVDARYRGAADTQYF. CDR3 nucleotide sequence: TGCAGCGTTGATGCCAGGTACAGGGGCGCGGCAGATACGCAGTATTTT.

The CDR3 bases are TGTGCCAGCAGCGTATACCCCCAAGCCGGAGGCTACGAGCAGTACTTC. It specifies CASSVYPQAGGYEQYF. The J gene is TRBJ2-7, the V gene TRBV9, with D possibly being TRBD2 (5 bases). This CDR3 comprises 16 residues. Germline-derived CDR1 and CDR2 are SGDLS and YYNGEE. V was trimmed by 1 base and J by 3 bases, leaving 17 bases between them.

V usage is TRBV3-1 (or the pseudogene TRBV3-2) and J usage is TRBJ1-5; 7 bases map to TRBD1. CDR1 is LGHDT and CDR2 is YNNKEL in the germline V gene (reference sequence). This CDR3 region has 15 residues. V dropped 0 bases and J dropped 5; count of bases not matched to a gene: 4. This CDR3 reads CASSQDGTVYQPQHF. CDR3 DNA sequence: TGTGCCAGCAGCCAAGATGGGACAGTTTATCAGCCCCAGCATTTT.

This clone occurred a few times. This chain links TRBV30 with TRBJ2-5, with D perhaps matching TRBD2 (6 bases). The length of the CDR3 is 13 residues. V was shortened by 2 bases and J by 7 bases, with 14 bases between the two germline ends. Per germline, CDR1 GTSNPN and CDR2 SVGIG (reference sequence). The CDR3 protein is CAWSPGGGLTQYF. DNA for the CDR3: TGTGCCTGGAGTCCTGGTGGGGGGTTGACCCAGTACTTC.

CDR3 sequence: CASSAPTVLTDTQYF. In DNA, the CDR3 is TGTGCCAGCAGCGCACCGACGGTCCTCACGGATACGCAGTATTTT. The chain employs TRBV5-5 and TRBJ2-3; unclear D gene. The germline V and J ends were trimmed by 4 bases and 6 bases, with 18 bases remaining between them. CDR1 SGHKS and CDR2 YYEKEE come from the germline V gene (reference sequence). The CDR3 covers 15 residues.

The chain couples TRBV7-3 to TRBJ2-2, with TRBD2 matching over 10 bases. The germline gives CDR1 SGHTA, CDR2 FQGTGA. V trimming: 5 bases; J trimming: 3 bases; junction bases outside the gene matches: 6. This CDR3 region has 16 residues. The chain's CDR3 is CASSPSGGRDTGELFF. As DNA, the CDR3 is TGTGCCAGCAGCCCTAGCGGGGGAAGGGACACCGGGGAGCTGTTTTTT. Full variable domain (missing parts from reference TRBV7-3 and TRBJ2-2): GAGVSQTPSNKVTEKGKYVELRCDPISGHTALYWYRQSLGQGPEFLIYFQGTGAADDSGLPNDRFFAVRPEGSVSTLKIQRTERGDSAVYLCASSPSGGRDTGELFFGEGSRLTVL.

V gene TRBV2 combines with J gene TRBJ1-5; a possible D gene is TRBD1 (6 bases). Per the germline V gene, CDR1 is SNHLY and CDR2 is FYNNEI. This CDR3 is built from 13 residues. V was cut by 3 bases and J by 5 bases, with 8 bases left in between. This CDR3 is CASSEDRDQPQHF. In DNA form, the CDR3 reads TGTGCCAGCAGTGAGGACAGAGATCAGCCCCAGCATTTT.

This chain links TRBV5-1 with TRBJ2-7; weak D call: TRBD1 (5 bases). Trimming shortened V by 4 bases and J by 3 bases, and 14 bases separated the two germline ends. Germline-derived CDR1 and CDR2 are SGHRS and YFSETQ. There are 14 residues in the CDR3. The CDR3 DNA reads TGCGCCAGCAGCCCGCGACAGAATCACTACGAGCAGTACTTC. Translation gives CASSPRQNHYEQYF.

The V gene is TRBV5-1, the J gene TRBJ1-1; D perhaps matches TRBD1 (6 bases). Per the germline V gene, CDR1 is SGHRS and CDR2 is YFSETQ. This CDR3 region has 15 residues. With 4 bases removed from V and 7 bases from J, the gap between germline ends came to 20 bases. The CDR3 loop reads CASSPGGTGNREAFF. The CDR3 DNA reads TGCGCCAGCAGCCCGGGGGGCACGGGTAACCGTGAAGCTTTCTTT.

V is TRBV4-1 and J is TRBJ1-1; weak D call: TRBD1 (5 bases). The CDR3 contains 14 residues. Trimming took off 5 bases at V and 1 base at J, with 11 bases between the two ends. Germline values: CDR1 MGHRA, CDR2 YSYEKL. CDR3 nucleotide sequence: TGCGCCAGCAGCTTCCCCGACAGGAACACTGAAGCTTTCTTT. Translating gives CASSFPDRNTEAFF.

The table lists this clone with a count of one. The gene calls are TRBV4-1 and TRBJ2-5, with D possibly TRBD2 on 5 matching bases. The CDR3 contains 15 residues. Germline V gene data show CDR1 as MGHRA and CDR2 as YSYEKL. Trimming left V 1 base short and J 1 base short, with 10 bases between. The CDR3 spells CASSQVGVPQETQYF. CDR3 DNA sequence: TGCGCCAGCAGCCAAGTGGGAGTCCCCCAAGAGACCCAGTACTTC.

This rearrangement joins TRBV19 to TRBJ2-7, with 8 bases identical to TRBD1. Germline lookup yields CDR1 LNHDA and CDR2 SQIVND (reference sequence). CDR3 length: 13 residues. V gave up 6 bases and J gave up 4 bases; unmatched junction bases: 5. In DNA, the CDR3 is TGTGCCAGTAGCCGGGACAGGACGTACGAGCAGTACTTC. Protein sequence: CASSRDRTYEQYF.